This record looks at one TCR beta chain sequence and its context. What it binds is not known. This sample was taken from a study of shared clonotypes between healthy human individuals. About the research overall: Three plates were used per donor for CD4 naive, three for CD4 memory, two for CD8 naive and one for CD8 memory.

Profiled with immunoSEQ multiplex PCR; TCRdb holds only in-frame clones, not every one. The table has fewer than 1.6 million clones, about 98.5% seen once; the top ten hold approximately 0.4%. Study-level results: Owing to a small donor count, the genetic and exposure-history diversity represented was limited. At large depth, rarefaction still showed sorted-subset sequencing to be incomplete.

This clonotype was obtained from a young man in good health. Specimen: naive CD4+ T cells sorted from blood. As for subset: CD45RA+ positively selected.

CDR3 bases: TGTGCCAGCAGCTTAAGGGGGGAGCGCTGGAACACAGATACGCAGTATTTT. Its protein product is CASSLRGERWNTDTQYF. The rearrangement links TRBV7-3 to TRBJ2-3, with D perhaps TRBD2 (6 bases). In germline, CDR1 is SGHTA, CDR2 FQGTGA. V lost 1 base and J lost 2, with 16 bases in between. This CDR3 is built from 17 residues.